This T cell receptor (beta chain) is from a study of T cell repertoires in cytomegalovirus infection. Points on this clonotype: Its antigen is not known.

TCRdb re-called the reads through MiXCR, storing one row per CDR3 protein. The table shows around 430,000 distinct CDR3 sequences, with about 42% occurring only once. The CDR3 consists of 12 residues. Trimming removed 6 bases from V and 6 bases from J; junction bases left unmatched: 4. This material consisted of cultured PBMCs, taken from culture after CMV antigen stimulation. This TCR was recovered from a human donor in good health (CMV status not recorded). Some clones in this sample may be carry-over from other donors' samples. The V call is TRBV12-3 or TRBV12-4, the J call TRBJ1-1, with 7 bases identical to TRBD1. CDR3 nucleotides: TGTGCCAGCAGCCCCCAGGGGGCTGAAGCTTTCTTT. Translating gives CASSPQGAEAFF.